A selection of T cell receptor beta chains follows, all from one sample in a study of blood T cell repertoires in COVID-19. The protocol was immunoSEQ multiplex PCR, while the TCRdb copy is restricted to in-frame clones and leaves out a portion. The repertoire holds 15,000 to 20,000 clones, with 70% to 90% as singletons. Sequencing used peripheral blood. The receptors stem from a human donor in a cohort sampled during active COVID-19. The CDR3 runs from the conserved cysteine through the conserved F or W. D genes are given only for firm matches. Clone size appears in some rows only: once, few, many, or a class for an expanded clone.

clone size: .; V gene: TRBV20-1; D gene: .; J gene: TRBJ2-7; CDR3 DNA: TGCAGTGCTAGTCCGAACAGCAAACACGAGCAGTACTTC; CDR3 protein: CSASPNSKHEQYF
clone size: .; V gene: TRBV7-3; D gene: .; J gene: TRBJ2-1; CDR3 DNA: TGTGCCAGCAGCTCCGACAGTAACTCCTACAATGAGCAGTTCTTC; CDR3 protein: CASSSDSNSYNEQFF
clone size: .; V gene: TRBV12-5; D gene: TRBD1; J gene: TRBJ2-1; CDR3 DNA: TGTGCTAGTGCCCGAGGGGGACAGGGCCACAATGAGCAGTTCTTC; CDR3 protein: CASARGGQGHNEQFF
clone size: .; V gene: TRBV5-4; D gene: TRBD2; J gene: TRBJ2-3; CDR3 DNA: TGTGCCAGCACCCTAGGAGCTGCGGGGGGGAATATGGATACGCAGTATTTT; CDR3 protein: CASTLGAAGGNMDTQYF
clone size: .; V gene: TRBV7-9; D gene: .; J gene: TRBJ2-7; CDR3 DNA: TGTGCCAGCAGCTTAGAGGGGGACCCCCTCGAGCAGTACTTC; CDR3 protein: CASSLEGDPLEQYF
clone size: .; V gene: TRBV19; D gene: TRBD1; J gene: TRBJ1-5; CDR3 DNA: TGTGCCAGTAGTCCCGGGACAGGCCAGCCCCAGCATTTT; CDR3 protein: CASSPGTGQPQHF
clone size: .; V gene: TRBV7-9; D gene: .; J gene: TRBJ2-1; CDR3 DNA: TGTGCCAGCAGCTTCCCCCAAAGGGGCAGAAACAATGAGCAGTTCTTC; CDR3 protein: CASSFPQRGRNNEQFF
clone size: few; V gene: TRBV2; D gene: .; J gene: TRBJ2-7; CDR3 DNA: TGTGCCAGCAAATACCAGGACAGTCGGTCCCACGAGCAGTACTTC; CDR3 protein: CASKYQDSRSHEQYF
clone size: .; V gene: TRBV6-5; D gene: .; J gene: TRBJ2-7; CDR3 DNA: TGTGCCAGCCAACCGGGGGCGGGGGTCTCCTACGAGCAGTACTTC; CDR3 protein: CASQPGAGVSYEQYF
clone size: .; V gene: TRBV3-1/TRBV3-2; D gene: TRBD2; J gene: TRBJ2-5; CDR3 DNA: TGTGCCAGCAGCCAAGCTAGCGGGGGCCACCGAGAGACCCAGTACTTC; CDR3 protein: CASSQASGGHRETQYF
clone size: .; V gene: TRBV27; D gene: TRBD1; J gene: TRBJ1-5; CDR3 DNA: TGTGCCAGCAGCCCCACAGGGGATCAGCCCCAGCATTTT; CDR3 protein: CASSPTGDQPQHF
clone size: .; V gene: TRBV9; D gene: .; J gene: TRBJ2-6; CDR3 DNA: TGTGCCAGCAGCCCCAACCCCACGGGGGGGGCCAACGTCCTGACTTTC; CDR3 protein: CASSPNPTGGANVLTF
clone size: .; V gene: TRBV5-1; D gene: .; J gene: TRBJ2-1; CDR3 DNA: TGCGCCAGCAGCCCCGGGGTAGTTCAAGGCAATGAGCAGTTCTTC; CDR3 protein: CASSPGVVQGNEQFF
clone size: .; V gene: TRBV6-4; D gene: TRBD1; J gene: TRBJ1-2; CDR3 DNA: TGTGCCAGCAGTGGCAGGGGGCTTTACTATGGCTACACCTTC; CDR3 protein: CASSGRGLYYGYTF
clone size: .; V gene: TRBV19; D gene: TRBD1; J gene: TRBJ1-1; CDR3 DNA: TGTGCCAGCCTCCCGGGACAGGGGATGAACACTGAAGCTTTCTTT; CDR3 protein: CASLPGQGMNTEAFF
clone size: .; V gene: TRBV18; D gene: .; J gene: TRBJ1-4; CDR3 DNA: TGTGCCAGCTCCACTATTGCAACTAATGAAAAACTGTTTTTT; CDR3 protein: CASSTIATNEKLFF
clone size: .; V gene: TRBV3-1/TRBV3-2; D gene: .; J gene: TRBJ2-1; CDR3 DNA: TGTGCCAGCAGCCAAGGGACTAAAAATGAGCAGTTCTTC; CDR3 protein: CASSQGTKNEQFF
clone size: .; V gene: TRBV11-2; D gene: .; J gene: TRBJ1-2; CDR3 DNA: TGTGCCAGCAGCTTAGAAGTGGGGGCACCCCTCTTC; CDR3 protein: CASSLEVGAPLF
clone size: few; V gene: TRBV5-1; D gene: .; J gene: TRBJ2-7; CDR3 DNA: TGCGCCAGCAGCTTGTGGAGCCGGGACATAAGCCAGGAGTACTTC; CDR3 protein: CASSLWSRDISQEYF
clone size: .; V gene: TRBV13; D gene: .; J gene: TRBJ2-7; CDR3 DNA: TGTGCCAGCAGCTGGGGATCGGGAGAGCAGTACTTC; CDR3 protein: CASSWGSGEQYF
clone size: .; V gene: TRBV25-1; D gene: .; J gene: TRBJ1-1; CDR3 DNA: TGTGCCAGCAGTGAAGCAGGGGCTTGGACTGAAGCTTTCTTT; CDR3 protein: CASSEAGAWTEAFF
clone size: .; V gene: TRBV3-1/TRBV3-2; D gene: TRBD2; J gene: TRBJ2-7; CDR3 DNA: TGTGCCAGCAGCCAAGGGCTCGCGGGGGGGCCCGAGCAGTACTTC; CDR3 protein: CASSQGLAGGPEQYF
clone size: .; V gene: TRBV5-8; D gene: .; J gene: TRBJ1-6; CDR3 DNA: TGTGCCAGCAGCTTGGACGGTTTCTATAATTCACCCCTCCACTTT; CDR3 protein: CASSLDGFYNSPLHF
clone size: .; V gene: TRBV7-2; D gene: .; J gene: TRBJ1-2; CDR3 DNA: TGTGCCAGCAGCTTAGTAGGGGGAGAGACGGGCTATGGCTACACCTTC; CDR3 protein: CASSLVGGETGYGYTF
clone size: .; V gene: TRBV27; D gene: .; J gene: TRBJ1-5; CDR3 DNA: TGTGCCGGAGTACTCAGGGTCCCTAGCAATCAGCCCCAGCATTTT; CDR3 protein: CAGVLRVPSNQPQHF
clone size: .; V gene: TRBV6-5; D gene: TRBD2; J gene: TRBJ2-5; CDR3 DNA: TGTGCCAGCAGTTACTCAGCAGCGGGGGTACAAGAGACCCAGTACTTC; CDR3 protein: CASSYSAAGVQETQYF
clone size: .; V gene: TRBV12-3/TRBV12-4; D gene: .; J gene: TRBJ2-5; CDR3 DNA: TGTGCCAGCAGCTCGCCAGTTATGGAGACCCAGTACTTC; CDR3 protein: CASSSPVMETQYF
clone size: .; V gene: TRBV19; D gene: .; J gene: TRBJ1-2; CDR3 DNA: TGTGCCACCCAGTCCATTTATGGCTACACCTTC; CDR3 protein: CATQSIYGYTF
clone size: .; V gene: TRBV7-2; D gene: TRBD2; J gene: TRBJ2-1; CDR3 DNA: TGTGCCAGCAGCCCAAATAGCGGGGGGGCCATGTTCTTC; CDR3 protein: CASSPNSGGAMFF
clone size: .; V gene: TRBV7-9; D gene: .; J gene: TRBJ1-2; CDR3 DNA: TGTGCCAGCAGCTTAGGTACGGATTTGGGCGGCTACACCTTC; CDR3 protein: CASSLGTDLGGYTF
clone size: .; V gene: TRBV12-3/TRBV12-4; D gene: .; J gene: TRBJ1-1; CDR3 DNA: TGTGCCAGCAGCCGGGTCACGGACACTGAAGCTTTCTTT; CDR3 protein: CASSRVTDTEAFF
clone size: few; V gene: TRBV9; D gene: .; J gene: TRBJ2-2; CDR3 DNA: TGTGCCAGCAGCCCCTATGGGAGCACCGGGGAGCTGTTTTTT; CDR3 protein: CASSPYGSTGELFF
clone size: few; V gene: TRBV12-3/TRBV12-4; D gene: .; J gene: TRBJ2-1; CDR3 DNA: TGTGCCAGCAGTTTGTGGGGGGGCTGGGAGCAGTTCTTC; CDR3 protein: CASSLWGGWEQFF
clone size: few; V gene: TRBV11-2; D gene: .; J gene: TRBJ1-3; CDR3 DNA: TGTGCCAGCAGCTCTAGCCTACAGGGATCTGGAAACACCATATATTTT; CDR3 protein: CASSSSLQGSGNTIYF
clone size: .; V gene: TRBV7-7; D gene: .; J gene: TRBJ2-7; CDR3 DNA: TGTGCCAGCAGCTTATTCTCCGGTTACGAGCAGTACTTC; CDR3 protein: CASSLFSGYEQYF
clone size: .; V gene: TRBV27; D gene: TRBD1; J gene: TRBJ1-1; CDR3 DNA: TGTGCCAGCAGTTTAAGGGGGCTGAACACTGAAGCTTTCTTT; CDR3 protein: CASSLRGLNTEAFF
clone size: .; V gene: TRBV19; D gene: .; J gene: TRBJ1-3; CDR3 DNA: TGTGCCAGTAGCCCCCGGGACACCCTCTCTGGAAACACCATATATTTT; CDR3 protein: CASSPRDTLSGNTIYF